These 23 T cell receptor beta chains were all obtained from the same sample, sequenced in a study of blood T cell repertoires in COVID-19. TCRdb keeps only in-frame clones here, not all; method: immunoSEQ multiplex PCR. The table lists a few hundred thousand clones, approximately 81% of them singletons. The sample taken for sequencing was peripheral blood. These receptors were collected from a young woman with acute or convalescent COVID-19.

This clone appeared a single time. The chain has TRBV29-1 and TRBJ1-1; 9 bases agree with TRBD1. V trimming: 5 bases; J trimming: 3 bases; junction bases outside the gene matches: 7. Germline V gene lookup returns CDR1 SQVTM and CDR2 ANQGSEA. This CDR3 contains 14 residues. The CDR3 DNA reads TGCAGCGTTTTCAAACAGGGGGCCTACACTGAAGCTTTCTTT. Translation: CSVFKQGAYTEAFF.

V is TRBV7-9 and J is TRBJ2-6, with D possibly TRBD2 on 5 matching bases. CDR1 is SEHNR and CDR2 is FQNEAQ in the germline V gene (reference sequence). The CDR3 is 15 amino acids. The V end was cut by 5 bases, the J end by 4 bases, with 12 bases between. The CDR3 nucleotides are TGTGCCAGCAGCACTGGAACGGGAGGGGCCAACGTCCTGACTTTC. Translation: CASSTGTGGANVLTF. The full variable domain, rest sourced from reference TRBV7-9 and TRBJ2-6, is DTGVSQNPRHKITKRGQNVTFRCDPISEHNRLYWYRQTLGQGPEFLTYFQNEAQLEKSRLLSDRFSAERPKGSFSTLEIQRTEQGDSAMYLCASSTGTGGANVLTFGAGSRLTVL.

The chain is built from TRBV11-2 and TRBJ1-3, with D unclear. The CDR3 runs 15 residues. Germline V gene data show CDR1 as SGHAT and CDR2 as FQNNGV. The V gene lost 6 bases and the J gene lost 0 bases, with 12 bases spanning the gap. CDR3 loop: CASSNQEISGNTIYF. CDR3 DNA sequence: TGTGCCAGCAGTAACCAGGAAATCTCTGGAAACACCATATATTTT.

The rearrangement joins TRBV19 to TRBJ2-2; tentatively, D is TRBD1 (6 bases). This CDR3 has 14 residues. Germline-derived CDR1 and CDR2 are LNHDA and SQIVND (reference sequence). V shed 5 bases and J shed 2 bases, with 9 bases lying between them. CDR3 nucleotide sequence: TGTGCCAGTAGTCTGGACAGAAACACCGGGGAGCTGTTTTTT. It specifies CASSLDRNTGELFF.

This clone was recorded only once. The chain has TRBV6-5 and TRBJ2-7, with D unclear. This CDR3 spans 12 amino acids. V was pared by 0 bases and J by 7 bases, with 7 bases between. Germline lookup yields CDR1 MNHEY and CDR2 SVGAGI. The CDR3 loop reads CASSYSGTEQYF. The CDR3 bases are TGTGCCAGCAGTTACTCTGGCACGGAGCAGTACTTC.

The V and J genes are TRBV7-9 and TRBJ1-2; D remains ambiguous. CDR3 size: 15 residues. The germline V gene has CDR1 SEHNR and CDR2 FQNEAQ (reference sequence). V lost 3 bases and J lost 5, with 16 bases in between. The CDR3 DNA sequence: TGTGCCAGCAGCTTGGCCGGGGTCGGATGGTATGGCTACACCTTC. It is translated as CASSLAGVGWYGYTF.

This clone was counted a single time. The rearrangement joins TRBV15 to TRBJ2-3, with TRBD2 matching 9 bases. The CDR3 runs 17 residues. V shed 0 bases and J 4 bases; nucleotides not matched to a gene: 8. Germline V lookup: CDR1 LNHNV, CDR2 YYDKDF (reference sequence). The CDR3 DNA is TGTGCCACCAGCAGAGACAGGGGTCTAGCGGGATCAGATACGCAGTATTTT. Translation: CATSRDRGLAGSDTQYF. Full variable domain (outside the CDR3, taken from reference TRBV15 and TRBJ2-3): DAMVIQNPRYQVTQFGKPVTLSCSQTLNHNVMYWYQQKSSQAPKLLFHYYDKDFNNEADTPDNFQSRRPNTSFCFLDIRSPGLGDTAMYLCATSRDRGLAGSDTQYFGPGTRLTVL.

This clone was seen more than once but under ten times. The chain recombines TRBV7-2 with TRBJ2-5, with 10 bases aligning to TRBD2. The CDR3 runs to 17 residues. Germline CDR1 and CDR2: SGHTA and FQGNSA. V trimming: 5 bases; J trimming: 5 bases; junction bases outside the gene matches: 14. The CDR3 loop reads CASSPIPSGRAAETQYF. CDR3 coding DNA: TGTGCCAGCAGCCCCATCCCCAGCGGGAGGGCCGCGGAGACCCAGTACTTC.

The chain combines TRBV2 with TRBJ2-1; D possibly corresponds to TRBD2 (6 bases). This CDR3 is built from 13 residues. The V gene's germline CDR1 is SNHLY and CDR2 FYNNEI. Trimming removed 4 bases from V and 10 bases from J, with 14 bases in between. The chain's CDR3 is CASSGGTTGEQFF. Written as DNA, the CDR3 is TGTGCCAGCAGTGGCGGGACGACGGGGGAGCAGTTCTTC.

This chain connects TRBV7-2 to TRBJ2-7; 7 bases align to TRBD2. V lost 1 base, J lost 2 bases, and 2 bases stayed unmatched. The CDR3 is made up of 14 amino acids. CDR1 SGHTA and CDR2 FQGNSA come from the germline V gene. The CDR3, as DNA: TGTGCCAGCAGCTTAGTAGCGGGCGCCTACGAGCAGTACTTC. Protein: CASSLVAGAYEQYF.

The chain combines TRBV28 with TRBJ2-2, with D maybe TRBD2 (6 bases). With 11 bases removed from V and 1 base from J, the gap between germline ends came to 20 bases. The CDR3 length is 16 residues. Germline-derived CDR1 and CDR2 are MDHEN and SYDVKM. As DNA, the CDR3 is TGTGCCGGCCGCGGAGGGGACCGCAGGAACACCGGGGAGCTGTTTTTT. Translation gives CAGRGGDRRNTGELFF.

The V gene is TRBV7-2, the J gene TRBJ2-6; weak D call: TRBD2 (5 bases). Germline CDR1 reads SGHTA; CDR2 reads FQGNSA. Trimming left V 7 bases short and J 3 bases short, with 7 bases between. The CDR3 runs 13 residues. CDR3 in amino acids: CASKRGGANVLTF. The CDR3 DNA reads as TGTGCCAGCAAACGGGGTGGGGCCAACGTCCTGACTTTC.

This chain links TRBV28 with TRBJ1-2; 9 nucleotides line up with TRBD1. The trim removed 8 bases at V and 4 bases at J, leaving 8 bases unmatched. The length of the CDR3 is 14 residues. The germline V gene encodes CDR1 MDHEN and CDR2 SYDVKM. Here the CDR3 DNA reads TGTGCCAGCGGAGGTACAGGGGGCGGCTATGGCTACACCTTC. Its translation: CASGGTGGGYGYTF.

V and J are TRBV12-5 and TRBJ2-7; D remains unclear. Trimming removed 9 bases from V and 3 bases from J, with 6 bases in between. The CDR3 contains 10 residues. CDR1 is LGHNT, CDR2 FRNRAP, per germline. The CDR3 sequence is CARPSYEQYF. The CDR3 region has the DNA TGTGCTAGGCCCAGCTACGAGCAGTACTTC.

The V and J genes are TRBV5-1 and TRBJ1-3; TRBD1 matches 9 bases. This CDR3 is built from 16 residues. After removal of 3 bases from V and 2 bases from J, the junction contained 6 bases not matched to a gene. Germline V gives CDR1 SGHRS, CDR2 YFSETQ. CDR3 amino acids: CASSWGQGGTGNTIYF. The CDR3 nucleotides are TGCGCCAGCAGCTGGGGACAGGGAGGGACTGGAAACACCATATATTTT. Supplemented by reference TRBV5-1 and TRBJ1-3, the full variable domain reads KAGVTQTPRYLIKTRGQQVTLSCSPISGHRSVSWYQQTPGQGLQFLFEYFSETQRNKGNFPGRFSGRQFSNSRSEMNVSTLELGDSALYLCASSWGQGGTGNTIYFGEGSWLTVV.

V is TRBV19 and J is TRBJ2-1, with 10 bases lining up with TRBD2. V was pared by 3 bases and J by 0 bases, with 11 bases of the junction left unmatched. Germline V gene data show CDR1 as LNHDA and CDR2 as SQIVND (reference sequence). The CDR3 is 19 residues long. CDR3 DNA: TGTGCCAGTAGTATTCTCCGCGGTAGCGGGAGGCACTCCTACAATGAGCAGTTCTTC. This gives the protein CASSILRGSGRHSYNEQFF. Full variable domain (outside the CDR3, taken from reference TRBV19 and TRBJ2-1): DGGITQSPKYLFRKEGQNVTLSCEQNLNHDAMYWYRQDPGQGLRLIYYSQIVNDFQKGDIAEGYSVSREKKESFPLTVTSAQKNPTAFYLCASSILRGSGRHSYNEQFFGPGTRLTVL.

The CDR3 region is CASSPGASEKLFF. CDR3 DNA sequence: TGTGCCAGCTCACCGGGCGCGAGTGAAAAACTGTTTTTT. The rearrangement uses TRBV18 and TRBJ1-4; no clear D gene. CDR1 KGHSH and CDR2 LQKENI come from the germline V gene. The CDR3 consists of 13 residues. The V and J ends lost 3 bases and 7 bases respectively, with 9 bases between them.

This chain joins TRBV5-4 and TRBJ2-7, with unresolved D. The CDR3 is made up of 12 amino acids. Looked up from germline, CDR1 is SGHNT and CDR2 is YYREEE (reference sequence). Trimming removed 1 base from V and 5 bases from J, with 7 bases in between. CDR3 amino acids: CASSLSGNEQYF. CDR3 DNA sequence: TGTGCCAGCAGCTTGTCGGGTAACGAGCAGTACTTC.

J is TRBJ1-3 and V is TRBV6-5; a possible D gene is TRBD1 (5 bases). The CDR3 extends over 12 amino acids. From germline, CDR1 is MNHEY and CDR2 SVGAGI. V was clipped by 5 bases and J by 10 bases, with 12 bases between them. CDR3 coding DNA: TGTGCCAGCAGTACGCGGGGGGATACCATATATTTT. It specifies CASSTRGDTIYF.

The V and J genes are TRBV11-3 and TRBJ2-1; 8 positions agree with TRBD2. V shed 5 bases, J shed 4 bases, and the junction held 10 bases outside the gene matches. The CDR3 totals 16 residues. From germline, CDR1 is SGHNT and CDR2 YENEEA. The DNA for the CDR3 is TGTGCCAGCAGCCCCCCCGGGTTAGCGGGGTACAATGAGCAGTTCTTC. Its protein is CASSPPGLAGYNEQFF.

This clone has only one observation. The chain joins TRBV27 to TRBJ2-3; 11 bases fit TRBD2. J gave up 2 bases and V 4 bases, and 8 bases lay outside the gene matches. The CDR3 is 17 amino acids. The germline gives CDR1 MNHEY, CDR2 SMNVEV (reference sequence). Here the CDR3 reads CASSYTQGLAVTDTQYF. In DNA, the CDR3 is TGTGCCAGCAGTTATACTCAGGGACTAGCGGTCACAGATACGCAGTATTTT.

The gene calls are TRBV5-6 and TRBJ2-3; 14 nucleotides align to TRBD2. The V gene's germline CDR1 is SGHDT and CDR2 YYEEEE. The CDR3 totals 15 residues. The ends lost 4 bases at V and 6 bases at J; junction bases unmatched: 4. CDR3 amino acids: CASSRTSGRLDTQYF. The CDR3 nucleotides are TGTGCCAGCAGCCGGACTAGCGGGAGGCTGGATACGCAGTATTTT.

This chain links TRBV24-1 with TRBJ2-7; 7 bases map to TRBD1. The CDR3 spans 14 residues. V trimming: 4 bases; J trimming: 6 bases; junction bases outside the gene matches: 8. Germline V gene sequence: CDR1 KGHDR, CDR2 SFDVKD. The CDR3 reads CATSDKGTAREQYF. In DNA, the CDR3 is TGTGCCACCAGTGACAAAGGGACAGCCCGCGAGCAGTACTTC.